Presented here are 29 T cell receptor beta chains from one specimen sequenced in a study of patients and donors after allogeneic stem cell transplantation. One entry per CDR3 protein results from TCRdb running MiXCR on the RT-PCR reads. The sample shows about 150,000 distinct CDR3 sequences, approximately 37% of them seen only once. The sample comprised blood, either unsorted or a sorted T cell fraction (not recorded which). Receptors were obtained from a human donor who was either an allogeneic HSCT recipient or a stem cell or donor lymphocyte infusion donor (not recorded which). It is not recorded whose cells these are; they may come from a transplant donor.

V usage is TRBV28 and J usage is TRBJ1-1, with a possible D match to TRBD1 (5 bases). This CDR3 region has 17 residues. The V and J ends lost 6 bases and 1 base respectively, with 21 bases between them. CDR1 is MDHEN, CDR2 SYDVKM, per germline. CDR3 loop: CASSLKARGLTNTEAFF. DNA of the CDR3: TGTGCCAGCAGCCTGAAAGCCCGGGGCTTAACGAACACTGAAGCTTTCTTT.

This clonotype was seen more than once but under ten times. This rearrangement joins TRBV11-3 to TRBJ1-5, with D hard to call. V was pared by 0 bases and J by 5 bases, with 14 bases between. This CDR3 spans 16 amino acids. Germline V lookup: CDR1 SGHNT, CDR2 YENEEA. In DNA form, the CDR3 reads TGTGCCAGCAGCTTAGATCACACAGTATACGATCAGCCCCAGCATTTT. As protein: CASSLDHTVYDQPQHF.

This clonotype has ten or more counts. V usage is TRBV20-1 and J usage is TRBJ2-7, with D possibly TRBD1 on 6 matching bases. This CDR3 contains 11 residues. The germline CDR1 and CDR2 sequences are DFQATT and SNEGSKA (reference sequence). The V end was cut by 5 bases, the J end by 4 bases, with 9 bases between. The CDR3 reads CSAWQGYEQYV. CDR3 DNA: TGCAGTGCTTGGCAGGGGTACGAGCAGTACGTC.

CDR3 DNA sequence: TGTGCCAGCACCCGGGACGAGTCGACCGGGGAGCTGTTTTTT. This translates into CASTRDESTGELFF. The chain is built from TRBV6-5 and TRBJ2-2; D possibly uses TRBD1 or TRBD2 (5 bases each). CDR3 length equals 14 residues. CDR1 and CDR2 (germline): MNHEY, SVGAGI. V was trimmed by 7 bases and J by 5 bases, leaving 14 bases between them.

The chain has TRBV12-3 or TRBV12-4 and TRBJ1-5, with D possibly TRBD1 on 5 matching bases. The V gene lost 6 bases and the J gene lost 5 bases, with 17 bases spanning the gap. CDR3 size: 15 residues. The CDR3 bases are TGTGCCAGCAGCCTGGGGGGGGGTTCGGATCAGCCCCAGCATTTT. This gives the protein CASSLGGGSDQPQHF.

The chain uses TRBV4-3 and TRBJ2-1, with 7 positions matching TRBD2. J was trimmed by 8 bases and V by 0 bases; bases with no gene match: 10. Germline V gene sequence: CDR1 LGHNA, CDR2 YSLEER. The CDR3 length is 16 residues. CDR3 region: CASSQELRRTSDEQFF. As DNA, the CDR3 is TGCGCCAGCAGCCAAGAGCTTAGGAGAACTAGCGATGAGCAGTTCTTC.

CDR3 protein: CASSLPTGVATEAFF. The CDR3 coding sequence is TGTGCCAGCAGTCTCCCGACAGGGGTAGCCACTGAAGCTTTCTTT. The rearrangement links TRBV6-1 to TRBJ1-1; 8 positions match TRBD1. This CDR3 region has 15 residues. The V and J ends lost 5 bases and 4 bases, in that order; junction bases with no gene match: 9. Germline assignment: CDR1 MNHNS and CDR2 SASEGT.

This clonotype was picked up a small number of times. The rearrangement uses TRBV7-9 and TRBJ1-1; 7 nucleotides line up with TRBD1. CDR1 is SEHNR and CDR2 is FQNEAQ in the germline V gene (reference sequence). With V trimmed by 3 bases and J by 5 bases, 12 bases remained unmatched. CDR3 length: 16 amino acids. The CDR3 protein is CASSFLVGTQGTEAFF. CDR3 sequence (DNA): TGTGCCAGCAGCTTTTTGGTGGGGACACAGGGGACTGAAGCTTTCTTT.

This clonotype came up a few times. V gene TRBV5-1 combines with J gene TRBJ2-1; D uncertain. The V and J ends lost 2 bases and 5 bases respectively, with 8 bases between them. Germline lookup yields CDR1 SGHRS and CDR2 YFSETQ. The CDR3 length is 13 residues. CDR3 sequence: CASSFSSNNEQFF. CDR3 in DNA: TGCGCCAGCAGCTTCTCCAGCAACAATGAGCAGTTCTTC.

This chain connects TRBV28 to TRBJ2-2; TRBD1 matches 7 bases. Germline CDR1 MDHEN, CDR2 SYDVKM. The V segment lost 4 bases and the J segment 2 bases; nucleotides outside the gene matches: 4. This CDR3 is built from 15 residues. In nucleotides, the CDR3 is TGTGCCAGCAGTTCAGGGGGACACAACACCGGGGAGCTGTTTTTT. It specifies CASSSGGHNTGELFF.

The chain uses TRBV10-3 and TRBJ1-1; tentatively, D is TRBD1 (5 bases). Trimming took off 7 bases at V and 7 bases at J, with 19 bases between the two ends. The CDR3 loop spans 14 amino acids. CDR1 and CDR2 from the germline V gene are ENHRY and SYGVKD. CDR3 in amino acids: CAITDLGLGGEAFF. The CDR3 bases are TGTGCCATCACAGATTTGGGCCTGGGGGGTGAAGCTTTCTTT.

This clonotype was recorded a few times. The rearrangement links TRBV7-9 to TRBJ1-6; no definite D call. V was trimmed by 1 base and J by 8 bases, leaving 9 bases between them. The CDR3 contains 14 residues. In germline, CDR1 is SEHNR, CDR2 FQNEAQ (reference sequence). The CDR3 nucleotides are TGTGCCAGCAGCTTAGAATGGTCCGATTCACCCCTCCACTTT. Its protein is CASSLEWSDSPLHF. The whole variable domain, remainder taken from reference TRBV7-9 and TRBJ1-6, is DTGVSQNPRHKITKRGQNVTFRCDPISEHNRLYWYRQTLGQGPEFLTYFQNEAQLEKSRLLSDRFSAERPKGSFSTLEIQRTEQGDSAMYLCASSLEWSDSPLHFGNGTRLTVT.

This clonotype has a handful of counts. The CDR3 spells CASSFRQGGYGYTF. Here the CDR3 DNA reads TGCGCCAGCAGCTTCAGACAGGGCGGCTATGGCTACACCTTC. The rearrangement links TRBV4-3 to TRBJ1-2, with 7 bases fitting TRBD1. CDR1 is LGHNA and CDR2 is YSLEER in the germline V gene. Trimming removed 5 bases from V and 4 bases from J; junction bases left unmatched: 7. CDR3 length equals 14 residues.

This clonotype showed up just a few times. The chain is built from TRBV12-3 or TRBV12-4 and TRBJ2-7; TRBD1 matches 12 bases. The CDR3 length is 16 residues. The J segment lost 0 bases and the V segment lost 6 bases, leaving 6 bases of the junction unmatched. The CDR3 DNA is TGTGCCAGCAGGGGATGGGGACAGGGGGCCTCCTACGAGCAGTACTTC. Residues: CASRGWGQGASYEQYF.

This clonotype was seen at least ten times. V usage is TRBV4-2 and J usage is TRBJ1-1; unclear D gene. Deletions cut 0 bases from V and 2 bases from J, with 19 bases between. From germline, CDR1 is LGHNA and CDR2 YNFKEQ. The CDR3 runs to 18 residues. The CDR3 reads CASSQDAEQELPNTEAFF. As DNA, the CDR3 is TGTGCCAGCAGCCAAGATGCGGAACAAGAACTTCCTAACACTGAAGCTTTCTTT.

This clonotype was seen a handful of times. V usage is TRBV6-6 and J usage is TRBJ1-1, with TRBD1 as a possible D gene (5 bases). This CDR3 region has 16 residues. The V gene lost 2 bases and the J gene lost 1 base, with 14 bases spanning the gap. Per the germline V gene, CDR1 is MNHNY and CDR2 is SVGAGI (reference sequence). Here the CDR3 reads CASSYPPGRKNTEAFF. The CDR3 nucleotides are TGTGCCAGCAGTTACCCCCCGGGACGGAAGAACACTGAAGCTTTCTTT.

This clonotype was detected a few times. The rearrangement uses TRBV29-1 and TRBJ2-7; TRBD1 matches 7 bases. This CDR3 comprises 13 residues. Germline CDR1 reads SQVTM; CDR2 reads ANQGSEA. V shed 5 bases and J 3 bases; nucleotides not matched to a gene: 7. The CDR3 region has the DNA TGCAGCGTTTCGACAGGGCGCGTCTACGAGCAGTACTTC. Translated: CSVSTGRVYEQYF.

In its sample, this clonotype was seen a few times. The CDR3 DNA reads as TGTGCCAGCATCCTTGGGGTGGATCAGCCCCAGCATTTT. Translating it yields CASILGVDQPQHF. The V call is TRBV6-6, the J call TRBJ1-5, with unresolved D. This CDR3 contains 13 residues. V was cut by 7 bases and J by 5 bases, with 12 bases left in between. Germline assignment: CDR1 MNHNY and CDR2 SVGAGI (reference sequence).

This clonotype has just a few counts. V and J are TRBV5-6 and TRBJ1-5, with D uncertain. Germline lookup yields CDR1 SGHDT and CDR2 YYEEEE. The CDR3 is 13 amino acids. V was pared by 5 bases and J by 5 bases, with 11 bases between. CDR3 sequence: CASSDGPDQPQHF. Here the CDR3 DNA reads TGTGCCAGCAGTGACGGGCCGGATCAGCCCCAGCATTTT.

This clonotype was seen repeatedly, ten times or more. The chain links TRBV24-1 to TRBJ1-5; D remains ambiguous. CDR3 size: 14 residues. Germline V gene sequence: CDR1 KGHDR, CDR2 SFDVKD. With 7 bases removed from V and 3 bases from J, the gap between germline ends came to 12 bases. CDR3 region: CATRADGPNQPQHF. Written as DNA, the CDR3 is TGTGCCACCAGGGCGGACGGCCCCAATCAGCCCCAGCATTTT.

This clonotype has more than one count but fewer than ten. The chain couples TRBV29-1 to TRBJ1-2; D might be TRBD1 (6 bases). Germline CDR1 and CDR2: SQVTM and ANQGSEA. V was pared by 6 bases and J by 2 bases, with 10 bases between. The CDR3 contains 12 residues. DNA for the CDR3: TGCAGCGTCTCAGGGGAGAACTATGGCTACACCTTC. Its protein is CSVSGENYGYTF. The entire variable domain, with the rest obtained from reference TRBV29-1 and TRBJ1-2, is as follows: SAVISQKPSRDICQRGTSLTIQCQVDSQVTMMFWYRQQPGQSLTLIATANQGSEATYESGFVIDKFPISRPNLTFSTLTVSNMSPEDSSIYLCSVSGENYGYTFGSGTRLTVV.

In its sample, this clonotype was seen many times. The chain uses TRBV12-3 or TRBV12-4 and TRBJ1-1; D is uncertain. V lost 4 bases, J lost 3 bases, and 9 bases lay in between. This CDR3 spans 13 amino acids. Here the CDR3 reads CASSSPEYTEAFF. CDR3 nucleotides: TGTGCCAGCAGTTCCCCAGAGTACACTGAAGCTTTCTTT.

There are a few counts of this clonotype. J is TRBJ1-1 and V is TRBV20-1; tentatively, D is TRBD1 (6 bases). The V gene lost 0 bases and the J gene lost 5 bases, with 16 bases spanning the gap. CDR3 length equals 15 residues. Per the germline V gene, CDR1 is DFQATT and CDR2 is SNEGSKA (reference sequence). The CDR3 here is CSARDRLQGVTEAFF. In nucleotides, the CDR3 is TGCAGTGCTAGAGATCGACTACAGGGTGTGACTGAAGCTTTCTTT.

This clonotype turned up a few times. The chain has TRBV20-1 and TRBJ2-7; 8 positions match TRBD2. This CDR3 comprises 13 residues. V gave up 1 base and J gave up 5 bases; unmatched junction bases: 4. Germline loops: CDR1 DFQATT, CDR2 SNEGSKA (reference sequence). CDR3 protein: CSARAGGRNEQYF. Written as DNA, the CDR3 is TGCAGTGCTAGAGCGGGGGGGCGGAACGAGCAGTACTTC.

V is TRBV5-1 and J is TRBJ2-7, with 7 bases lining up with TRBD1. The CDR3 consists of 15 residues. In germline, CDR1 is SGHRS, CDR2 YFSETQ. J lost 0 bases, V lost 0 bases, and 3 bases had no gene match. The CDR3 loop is CASSLVAGGSYEQYV. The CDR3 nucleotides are TGCGCCAGCAGCTTGGTGGCAGGGGGCTCCTACGAGCAGTACGTC.

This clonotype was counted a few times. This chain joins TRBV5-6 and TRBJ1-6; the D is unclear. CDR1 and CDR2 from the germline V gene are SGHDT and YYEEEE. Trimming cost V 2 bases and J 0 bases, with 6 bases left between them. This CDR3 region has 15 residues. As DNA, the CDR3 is TGTGCCAGCAGCTTTGGGAGCTCCTATAATTCACCCCTCCACTTT. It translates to CASSFGSSYNSPLHF.

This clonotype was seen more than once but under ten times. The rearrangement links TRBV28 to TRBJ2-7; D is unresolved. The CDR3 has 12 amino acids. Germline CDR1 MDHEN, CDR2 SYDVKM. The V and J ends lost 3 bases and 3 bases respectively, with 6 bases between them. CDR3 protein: CASSFLFYEQYF. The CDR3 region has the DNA TGTGCCAGCAGTTTCCTATTCTACGAGCAGTACTTC.

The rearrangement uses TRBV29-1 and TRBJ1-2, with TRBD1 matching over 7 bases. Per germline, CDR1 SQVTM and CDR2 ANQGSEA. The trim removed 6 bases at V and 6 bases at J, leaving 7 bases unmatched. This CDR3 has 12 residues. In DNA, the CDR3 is TGCAGCGTAAACAGGGGACGGGATGGCTACACCTTC. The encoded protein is CSVNRGRDGYTF.

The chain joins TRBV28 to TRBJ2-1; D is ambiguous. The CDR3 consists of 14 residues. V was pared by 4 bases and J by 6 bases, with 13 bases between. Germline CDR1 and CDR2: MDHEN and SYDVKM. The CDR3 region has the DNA TGTGCCAGCAGTTATCGCACAGTGACCAATGAGCAGTTCTTC. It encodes CASSYRTVTNEQFF.